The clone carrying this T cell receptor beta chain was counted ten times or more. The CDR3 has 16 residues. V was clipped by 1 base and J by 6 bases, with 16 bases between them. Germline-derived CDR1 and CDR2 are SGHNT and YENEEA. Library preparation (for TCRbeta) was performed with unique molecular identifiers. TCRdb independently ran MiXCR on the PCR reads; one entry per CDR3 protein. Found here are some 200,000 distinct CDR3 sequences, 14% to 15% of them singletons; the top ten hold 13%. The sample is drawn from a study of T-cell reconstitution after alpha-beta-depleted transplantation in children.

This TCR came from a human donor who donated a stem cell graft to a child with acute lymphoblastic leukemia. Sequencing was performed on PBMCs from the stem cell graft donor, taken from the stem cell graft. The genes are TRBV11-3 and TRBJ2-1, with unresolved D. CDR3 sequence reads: CASSLVSTSTSNEQFF. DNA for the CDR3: TGTGCCAGCAGCTTAGTTTCTACATCCACAAGCAATGAGCAGTTCTTC.